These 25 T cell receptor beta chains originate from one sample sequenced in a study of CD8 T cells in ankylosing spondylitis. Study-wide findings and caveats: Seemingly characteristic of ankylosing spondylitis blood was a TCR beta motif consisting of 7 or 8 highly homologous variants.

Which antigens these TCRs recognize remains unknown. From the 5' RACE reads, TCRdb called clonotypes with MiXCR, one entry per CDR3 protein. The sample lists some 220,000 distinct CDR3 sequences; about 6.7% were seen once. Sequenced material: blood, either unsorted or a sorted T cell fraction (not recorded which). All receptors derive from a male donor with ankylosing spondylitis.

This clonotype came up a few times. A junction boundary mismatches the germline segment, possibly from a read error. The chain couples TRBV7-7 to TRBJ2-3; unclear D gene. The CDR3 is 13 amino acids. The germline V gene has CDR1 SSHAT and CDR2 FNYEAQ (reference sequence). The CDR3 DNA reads TGTGCTAGCAGCTTAGACTGGGCAGATACGCAGTATTTT. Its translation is CASSLDWADTQYF.

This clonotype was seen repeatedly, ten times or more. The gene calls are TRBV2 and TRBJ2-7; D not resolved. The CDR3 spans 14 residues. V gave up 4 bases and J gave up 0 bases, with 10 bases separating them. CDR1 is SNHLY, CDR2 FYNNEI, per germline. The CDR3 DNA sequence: TGTGCCAGCAGTGGAAAGGTCGTCTCCTACGAGCAGTACTTC. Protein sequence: CASSGKVVSYEQYF.

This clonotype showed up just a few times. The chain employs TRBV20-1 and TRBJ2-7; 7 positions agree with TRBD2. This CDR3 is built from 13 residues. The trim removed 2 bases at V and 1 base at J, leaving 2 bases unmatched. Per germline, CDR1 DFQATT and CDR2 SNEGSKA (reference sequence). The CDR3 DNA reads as TGCAGTGCTAGACCGGGACTATCCTACGAGCAGTACTTC. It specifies CSARPGLSYEQYF.

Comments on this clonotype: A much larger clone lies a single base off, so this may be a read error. The CDR3 coding sequence is TGTGCCAGCAGTTACCCCCAAGAGACCCAGTACTTC. It is translated as CASSYPQETQYF. The chain is built from TRBV6-2 or TRBV6-3 and TRBJ2-5; D is uncertain. Trimming shortened V by 2 bases and J by 1 base, and 2 bases separated the two germline ends. The germline CDR1 and CDR2 sequences are MNHEY and SVGEGT. This CDR3 has 12 residues.

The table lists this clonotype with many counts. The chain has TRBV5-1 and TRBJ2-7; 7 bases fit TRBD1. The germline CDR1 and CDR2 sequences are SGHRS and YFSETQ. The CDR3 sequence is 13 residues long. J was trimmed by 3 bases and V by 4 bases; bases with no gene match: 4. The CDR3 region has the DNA TGCGCCAGCAGCCCCGGACAGGACTACGAGCAGTACTTC. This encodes CASSPGQDYEQYF.

For the CDR3, the DNA is TGCGCCAGCAGCCTAACAAGGCAGGGGGTGGAGAGCGACGAGCAGTACTTC. Its translation: CASSLTRQGVESDEQYF. The V gene is TRBV4-3, the J gene TRBJ2-7, with 7 bases that match TRBD1. CDR3 length equals 17 residues. CDR1 and CDR2 from the germline V gene are LGHNA and YSLEER. Trimming took 4 bases from V and 5 from J; bases not matched to a gene: 17.

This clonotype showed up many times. CDR3 protein: CASSQGYRSHEQYF. CDR3 DNA: TGTGCCAGCAGCCAAGGATACAGAAGTCACGAGCAGTACTTC. This chain uses TRBV4-2 with TRBJ2-7; D unclear. The length of the CDR3 is 14 residues. V was pared by 1 base and J by 5 bases, with 12 bases between. Germline CDR1 LGHNA, CDR2 YNFKEQ.

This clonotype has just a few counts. The CDR3 is CASSLSATGNEQFF. Written as DNA, the CDR3 is TGTGCCAGCTCACTCTCAGCGACCGGTAATGAGCAGTTCTTC. This sequence joins TRBV18 and TRBJ2-1; D remains unclear. Germline loops: CDR1 KGHSH, CDR2 LQKENI. V shed 4 bases and J shed 7 bases, with 14 bases lying between them. The CDR3 totals 14 residues.

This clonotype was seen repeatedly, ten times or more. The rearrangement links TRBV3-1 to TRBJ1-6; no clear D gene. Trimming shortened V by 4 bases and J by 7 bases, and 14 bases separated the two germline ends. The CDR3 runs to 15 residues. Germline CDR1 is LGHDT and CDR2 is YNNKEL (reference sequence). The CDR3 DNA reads TGTGCCAGCAGCCGCCGGGAGGCCAGGAATTCACCCCTCCACTTT. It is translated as CASSRREARNSPLHF.

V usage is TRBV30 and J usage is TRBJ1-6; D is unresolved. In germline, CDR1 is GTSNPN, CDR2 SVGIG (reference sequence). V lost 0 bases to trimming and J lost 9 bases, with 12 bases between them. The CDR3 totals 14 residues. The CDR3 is CAWSVPLSGSPLHF. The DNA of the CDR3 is TGTGCCTGGAGTGTACCACTGAGCGGTTCACCCCTCCACTTT.

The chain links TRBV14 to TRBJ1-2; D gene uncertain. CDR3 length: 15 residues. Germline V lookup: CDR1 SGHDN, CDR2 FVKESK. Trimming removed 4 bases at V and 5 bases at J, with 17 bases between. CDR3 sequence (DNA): TGTGCCAGCAGCCCCAGAATCGGGTCTATATATGGCTACACCTTC. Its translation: CASSPRIGSIYGYTF.

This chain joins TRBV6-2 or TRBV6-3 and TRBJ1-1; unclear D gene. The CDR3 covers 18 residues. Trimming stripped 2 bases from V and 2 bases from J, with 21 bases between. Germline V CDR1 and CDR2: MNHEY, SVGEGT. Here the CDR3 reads CASSYRTRRTQLNTEAFF. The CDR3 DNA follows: TGTGCCAGCAGTTACCGGACTCGTCGCACTCAGCTCAACACTGAAGCTTTCTTT.

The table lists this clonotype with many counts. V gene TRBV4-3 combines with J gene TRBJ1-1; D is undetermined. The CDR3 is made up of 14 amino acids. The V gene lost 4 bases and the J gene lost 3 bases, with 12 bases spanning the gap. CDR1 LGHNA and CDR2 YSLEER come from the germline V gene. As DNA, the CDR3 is TGCGCCAGCAGCCCGAGGGCGGGCTACACTGAAGCTTTCTTT. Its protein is CASSPRAGYTEAFF.

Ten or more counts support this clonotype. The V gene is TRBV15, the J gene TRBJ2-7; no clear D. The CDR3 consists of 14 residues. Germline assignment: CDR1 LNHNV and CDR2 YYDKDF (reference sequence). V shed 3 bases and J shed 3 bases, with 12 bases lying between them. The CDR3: CATSSQTGIYEQYF. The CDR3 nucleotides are TGTGCCACCAGCAGTCAGACTGGGATCTACGAGCAGTACTTC. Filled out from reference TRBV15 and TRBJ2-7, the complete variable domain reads DAMVIQNPRYQVTQFGKPVTLSCSQTLNHNVMYWYQQKSSQAPKLLFHYYDKDFNNEADTPDNFQSRRPNTSFCFLDIRSPGLGDTAMYLCATSSQTGIYEQYFGPGTRLTVT.

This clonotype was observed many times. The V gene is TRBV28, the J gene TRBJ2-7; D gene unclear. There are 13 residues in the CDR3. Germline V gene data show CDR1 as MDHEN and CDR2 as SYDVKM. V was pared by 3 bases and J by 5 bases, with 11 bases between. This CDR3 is CASSFKGIHEQYF. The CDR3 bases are TGTGCCAGCAGTTTTAAGGGTATCCACGAGCAGTACTTC. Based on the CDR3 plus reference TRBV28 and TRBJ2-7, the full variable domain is DVKVTQSSRYLVKRTGEKVFLECVQDMDHENMFWYRQDPGLGLRLIYFSYDVKMKEKGDIPEGYSVSREKKERFSLILESASTNQTSMYLCASSFKGIHEQYFGPGTRLTVT.

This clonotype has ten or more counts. This CDR3 is CSARRQAVLEAFF. For the CDR3, the DNA is TGCAGTGCTAGAAGACAGGCAGTGCTCGAAGCTTTCTTT. This chain connects TRBV20-1 to TRBJ1-1; weak D call: TRBD1 (6 bases). The V end lost 2 bases, the J end lost 8 bases, and 15 bases lay between the germline ends. The CDR3 contains 13 residues. Germline V gives CDR1 DFQATT, CDR2 SNEGSKA (reference sequence).

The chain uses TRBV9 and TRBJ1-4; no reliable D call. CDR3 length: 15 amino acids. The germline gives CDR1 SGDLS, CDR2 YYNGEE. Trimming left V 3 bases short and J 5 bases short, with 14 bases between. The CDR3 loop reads CASSEYGGKNEKLFF. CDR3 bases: TGTGCCAGCAGCGAATACGGAGGCAAGAATGAAAAACTGTTTTTT. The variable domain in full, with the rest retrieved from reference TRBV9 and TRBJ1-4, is DSGVTQTPKHLITATGQRVTLRCSPRSGDLSVYWYQQSLDQGLQFLIQYYNGEERAKGNILERFSAQQFPDLHSELNLSSLELGDSALYFCASSEYGGKNEKLFFGSGTQLSVL.

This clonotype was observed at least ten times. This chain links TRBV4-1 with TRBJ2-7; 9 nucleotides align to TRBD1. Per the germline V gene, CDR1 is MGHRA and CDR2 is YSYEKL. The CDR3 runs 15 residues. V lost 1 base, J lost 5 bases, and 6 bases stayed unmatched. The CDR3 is CASSQAGTGRNEQYF. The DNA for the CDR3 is TGCGCCAGCAGCCAAGCTGGGACAGGGAGGAACGAGCAGTACTTC.

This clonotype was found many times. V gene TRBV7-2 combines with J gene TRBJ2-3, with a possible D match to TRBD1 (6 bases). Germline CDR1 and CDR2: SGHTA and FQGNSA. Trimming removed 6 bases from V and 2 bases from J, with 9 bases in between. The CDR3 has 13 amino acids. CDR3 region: CASSWDTTDTQYF. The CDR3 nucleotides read TGTGCCAGCAGTTGGGACACCACAGATACGCAGTATTTT.

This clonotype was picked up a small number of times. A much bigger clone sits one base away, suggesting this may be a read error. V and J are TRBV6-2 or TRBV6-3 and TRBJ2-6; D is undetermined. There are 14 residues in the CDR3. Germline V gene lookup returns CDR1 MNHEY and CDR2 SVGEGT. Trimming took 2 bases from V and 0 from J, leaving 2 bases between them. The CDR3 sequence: CASSYNSGANVLTF. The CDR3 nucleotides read TGTGCCAGCAGTTACAACTCTGGGGCCAACGTCCTGACTTTC.

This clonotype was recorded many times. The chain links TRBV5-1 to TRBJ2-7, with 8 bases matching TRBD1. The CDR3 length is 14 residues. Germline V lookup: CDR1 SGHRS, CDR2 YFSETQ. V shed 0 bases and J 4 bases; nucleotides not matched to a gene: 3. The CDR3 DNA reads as TGCGCCAGCAGCTTGGGACAGGGGTGGTACGAGCAGTACTTC. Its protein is CASSLGQGWYEQYF.

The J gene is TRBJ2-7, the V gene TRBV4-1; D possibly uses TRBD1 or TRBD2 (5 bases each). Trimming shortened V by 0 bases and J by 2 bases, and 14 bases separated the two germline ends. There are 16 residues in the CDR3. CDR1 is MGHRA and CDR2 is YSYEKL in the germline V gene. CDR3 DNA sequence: TGCGCCAGCAGCCAAGAGGGGGTAACCGATCCCTACGAGCAGTACTTC. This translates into CASSQEGVTDPYEQYF.

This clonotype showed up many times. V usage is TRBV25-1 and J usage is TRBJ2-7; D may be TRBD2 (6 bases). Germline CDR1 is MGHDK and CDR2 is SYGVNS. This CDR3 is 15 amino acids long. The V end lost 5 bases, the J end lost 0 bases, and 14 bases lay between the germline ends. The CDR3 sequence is CASSYSSGASYEQYF. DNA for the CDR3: TGTGCCAGCAGTTATAGTAGCGGTGCCTCCTACGAGCAGTACTTC.

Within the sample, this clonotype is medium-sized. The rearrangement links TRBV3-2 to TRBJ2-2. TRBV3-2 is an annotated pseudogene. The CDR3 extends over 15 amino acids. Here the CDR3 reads CASSPEFANTGELFF. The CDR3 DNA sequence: TGTGCCAGCAGCCCGGAGTTCGCGAACACCGGGGAGCTGTTTTTT.

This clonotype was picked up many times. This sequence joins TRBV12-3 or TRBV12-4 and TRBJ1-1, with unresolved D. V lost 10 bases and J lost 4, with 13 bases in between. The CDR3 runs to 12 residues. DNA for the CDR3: TGTGCCATTGGGTTAGCGCTCACTGAAGCTTTCTTT. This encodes CAIGLALTEAFF.